In this sample, the clone carrying this T cell receptor (beta chain) turned up many times. Amplification targeted TCR beta CDR3 regions from RNA transcripts. When the TCR CDR3 underwent first-round RT-PCR, the HTBI primer set was used. TCRdb redid the calling of the multiplex PCR reads with MiXCR, one entry per CDR3 protein. The sample gives under 800,000 distinct CDR3 sequences, 14% of which show up once; roughly 10% is in the top ten. This entry is derived from a study of T cells in Graves' hyperthyroidism and ophthalmopathy. Patients aged 18 to 65 had newly diagnosed hyperthyroidism of under 2 months' duration. The CDR3 runs 16 residues. V lost 4 bases to trimming and J lost 0 bases, with 17 bases between them. Looked up from germline, CDR1 is SGDLS and CDR2 is YYNGEE.

This receptor was taken from a woman between 18 and 30 years old with Graves' hyperthyroidism. The sequenced material came from blood. The chain joins TRBV9 to TRBJ2-7, with D possibly called TRBD1 or TRBD2 (5 bases each). CDR3 in amino acids: CASSTAGTSSSYEQYF. DNA for the CDR3: TGTGCCAGCAGCACCGCCGGGACGTCAAGCTCCTACGAGCAGTACTTC.